The T cell receptor beta chain described here comes from a study of CXCR3-negative and CXCR3-positive naive CD8 T cells. Study-wide points: CXCR3-positive naive cells had TRB CDR3s that were more hydrophobic than CXCR3-negative naive cells had.

In regard to this clonotype: Its antigen is undetermined.

Researchers prepared the TRB cDNA libraries using 5' RACE with UMI labels. Using the 5' RACE reads, TCRdb records one entry per CDR3 protein without DNA. The listing records under 85,000 distinct CDR3 sequences. This CDR3 has 13 amino acids. CDR1 SGHTA and CDR2 FQGNSA come from the germline V gene. At a few hundred thousand cells each, triplicate sorts were carried out for each CD8+ T cell subset. Input material: naive CXCR3+ CD8+ T cells from blood. Subset in this sample: CD45RO-CCR7+CD27+CD95- naive CD8+ T cells expressing CXCR3 (TNR3+). This TCR came from a human donor in good health. Some clones in this sample may be carry-over from other donors' samples. The rearrangement links TRBV7-2 to TRBJ2-5; TCRdb names TRBD2, which stays unverified in the absence of DNA. The chain's CDR3 is CAGSLNSGETQYF.